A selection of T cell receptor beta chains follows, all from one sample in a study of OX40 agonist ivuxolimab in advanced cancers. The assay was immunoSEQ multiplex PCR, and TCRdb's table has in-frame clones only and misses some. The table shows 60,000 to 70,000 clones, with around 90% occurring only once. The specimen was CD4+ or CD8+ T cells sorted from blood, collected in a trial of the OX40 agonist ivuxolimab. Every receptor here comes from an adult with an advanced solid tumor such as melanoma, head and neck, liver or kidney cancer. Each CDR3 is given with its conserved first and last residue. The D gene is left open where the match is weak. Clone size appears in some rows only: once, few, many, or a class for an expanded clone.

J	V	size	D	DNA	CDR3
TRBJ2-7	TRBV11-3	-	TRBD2	TGTGCCAGCAGCTTAGGGGGGACTAGTGTCTACGAGCAGTACTTC	CASSLGGTSVYEQYF
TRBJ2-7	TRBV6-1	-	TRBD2	TGTGCCAGCCGCCTAGCGGGAGTGTCCCACGAGCAGTACTTC	CASRLAGVSHEQYF
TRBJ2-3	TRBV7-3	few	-	TGTGCCAGCAGCTTCGGGGTAGCGCGAGATACGCAGTATTTT	CASSFGVARDTQYF
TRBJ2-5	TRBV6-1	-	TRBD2	TGTGCCAGCAGTGTAGGGACTAGCGGGGGGGCGTGGGAGACCCAGTACTTC	CASSVGTSGGAWETQYF
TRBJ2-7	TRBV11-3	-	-	TGTGCCAGCAGCCAACAGGGCCACGAGCAGTACTTC	CASSQQGHEQYF
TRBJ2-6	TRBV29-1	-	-	TGCAGCGGGGGAAACTTCTCTGGGGCCAACGTCCTGACTTTC	CSGGNFSGANVLTF
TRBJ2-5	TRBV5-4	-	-	TGTGCCAGCAGCTTGCGTTCTGTAGGGTCAGAGACCCAGTACTTC	CASSLRSVGSETQYF
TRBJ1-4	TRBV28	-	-	TGTGCCAGCAGTGCCCCGGGAGGGTCAAATGAAAAACTGTTTTTT	CASSAPGGSNEKLFF
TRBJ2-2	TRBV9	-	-	TGTGCCAGCAGCCCTGGAAGCTCCACCGGGGAGCTGTTTTTT	CASSPGSSTGELFF
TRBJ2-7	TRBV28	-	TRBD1	TGTGCCAGCACCAACACCGGGACAGGGATCTACGAGCAGTACTTC	CASTNTGTGIYEQYF
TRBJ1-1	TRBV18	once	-	TGTGCCAGCTCACCAAGAATTGATCCCACTGAAGCTTTCTTT	CASSPRIDPTEAFF
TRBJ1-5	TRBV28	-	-	TGTGCCAGCAGTTTAGAGGCCCCAGCATTT	CASSLEAPAF
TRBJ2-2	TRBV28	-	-	TGTGCCAGCAGTTTATGGGGGCGGAACACCGGGGAGCTGTTTTTT	CASSLWGRNTGELFF
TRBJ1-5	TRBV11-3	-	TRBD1	TGTGCCAGCAGCTTGGGATACAGGGGACCACTCAATCAGCCCCAGCATTTT	CASSLGYRGPLNQPQHF
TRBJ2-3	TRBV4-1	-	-	TGCGCCAGCAGCCAAGATGGGGGAAGCGATACGCAGTATTTT	CASSQDGGSDTQYF
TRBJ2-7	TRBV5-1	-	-	TGCGCCAGCAGCTTAACGCCTTCGGACGGAGGATACTCCTACGAGCAGTACTTC	CASSLTPSDGGYSYEQYF
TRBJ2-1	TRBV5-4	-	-	TGTGCCAGCAGCTTAGACAGGACTACCTACAATGAGCAGTTCTTC	CASSLDRTTYNEQFF
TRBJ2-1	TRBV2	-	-	TGTGCCAGCACCTCGGTAGACGAGCAGTTCTTC	CASTSVDEQFF
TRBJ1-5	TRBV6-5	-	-	TGTGCCAGCAGTTACAACCCTTATAGCAATCAGCCCCAGCATTTT	CASSYNPYSNQPQHF
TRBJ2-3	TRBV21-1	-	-	TGTGCCAGCAGCCCCAGGGGGCGCGTAGATACGCAGTATTTT	CASSPRGRVDTQYF
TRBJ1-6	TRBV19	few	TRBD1	TGTGCCAGTAGTATGGGACAGGGTGGATCACCCCTCCACTTT	CASSMGQGGSPLHF
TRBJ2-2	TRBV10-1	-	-	TGCGCCAGCAGCTCGGCTTTGAACACCGGGGAGCTGTTTTTT	CASSSALNTGELFF
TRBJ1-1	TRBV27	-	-	TGTGCCAGCAGTTTATTCGCCTGGATAACTGAAGCTTTCTTT	CASSLFAWITEAFF
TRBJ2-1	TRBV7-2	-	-	TGTGCCAGCAGCTTAGAGGCGAGCTCCTACAATGAGCAGTTCTTC	CASSLEASSYNEQFF
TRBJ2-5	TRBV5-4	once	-	TGTGCCAGCAGCTCCGCACGCAGGGAAATGGAGACCCAGTACTTC	CASSSARREMETQYF
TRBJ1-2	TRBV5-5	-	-	TGTGCCAGCAGGCTCCCCTCGCCGGGGACCGGTGGTGGCTACACCTTC	CASRLPSPGTGGGYTF
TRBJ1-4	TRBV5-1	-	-	TGCGCCAGCAGCTTGGCTCCGGCAGGGTCGTACAATGAAAAACTGTTTTTT	CASSLAPAGSYNEKLFF
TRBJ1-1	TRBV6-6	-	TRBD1	TGTGCCAGCAGTTTGGACAGGGGAACTGAAGCTTTCTTT	CASSLDRGTEAFF
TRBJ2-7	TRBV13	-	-	TGTGCCAGCAGCTCTGTAGCGGTGGGAGACGAGCAGTACTTC	CASSSVAVGDEQYF
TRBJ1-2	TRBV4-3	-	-	TGCGCCAGCAGCCAAGTCGGGGGCGAAAACTATGGCTACACCTTC	CASSQVGGENYGYTF
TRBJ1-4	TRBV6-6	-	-	TGTGCCAGCAGTTTACAGGGAGGGGAAAAACTGTTTTTT	CASSLQGGEKLFF
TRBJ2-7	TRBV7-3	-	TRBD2	TGTGCCAGCAGCTTAAAGGCTAGCGGGGGGATCTCCTACGAGCAGTACTTC	CASSLKASGGISYEQYF
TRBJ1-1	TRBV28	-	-	TGTGCCACATTCCATTTGAACACTGAAGCTTTCTTT	CATFHLNTEAFF
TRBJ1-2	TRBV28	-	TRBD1	TGTGCCAGCAGTTTTCGGGACAGGTACTATGGCTACACCTTC	CASSFRDRYYGYTF
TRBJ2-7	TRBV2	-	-	TGTGCCAGCACCGGGACATACCCCTACGAGCAGTACTTC	CASTGTYPYEQYF
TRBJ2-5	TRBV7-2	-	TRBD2	TGTGCCAGCAGCTGGGGCGGACTAGCGGGCCAAGAGACCCAGTACTTC	CASSWGGLAGQETQYF
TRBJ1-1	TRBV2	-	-	TGTGCCAGCAGCTTCGACACTGAAGCTTTCTTT	CASSFDTEAFF
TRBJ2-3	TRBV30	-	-	TGTGCCTGGAGTAAGGGGGGGACCACAGATACGCAGTATTTT	CAWSKGGTTDTQYF
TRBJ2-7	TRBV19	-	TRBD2	TGTGCCAGTAGTACCCAGCGGGGGTCCTACGAGCAGTACTTC	CASSTQRGSYEQYF
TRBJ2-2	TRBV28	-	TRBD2	TGTGCCAGCAGTTTTGGATTCCTGACTAGCGGGAGTATGGGCACCGGGGAGCTGTTTTTT	CASSFGFLTSGSMGTGELFF
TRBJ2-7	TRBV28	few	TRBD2	TGTGCCAGCAAGGACTCGGGACTAGCGGACTACGAGCAGTACTTC	CASKDSGLADYEQYF
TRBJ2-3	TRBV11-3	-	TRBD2	TGTGCCAGCAGCTTACCCGTAATAGCGGGACCCCAAGGTAGCACAGATACGCAGTATTTT	CASSLPVIAGPQGSTDTQYF
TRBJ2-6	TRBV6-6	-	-	TGTGCCAGCCAGGGGGGCTCTGGGGCCAACGTCCTGACTTTC	CASQGGSGANVLTF
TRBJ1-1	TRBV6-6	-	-	TGTGCCAGCACCCGAGGGCCCTGGGGCACTGAAGCTTTCTTT	CASTRGPWGTEAFF
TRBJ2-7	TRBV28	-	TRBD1	TGTGCCAGCAGTTTCGTGGGACAGCCCATCAAATCCTACGAGCAGTACTTC	CASSFVGQPIKSYEQYF
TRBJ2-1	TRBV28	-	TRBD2	TGTGCCAGCAGTTTAGGCGGGAGCCACAATGAGCAGTTCTTC	CASSLGGSHNEQFF
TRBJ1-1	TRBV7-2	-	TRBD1	TGTGCCAGCAGCCCAGGGGGACAGCTTGAAGCTTTCTTT	CASSPGGQLEAFF
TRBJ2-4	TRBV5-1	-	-	TGCGCCAGCAGCTTCGGCAGGGCAGATGGGGACATTCAGTACTTC	CASSFGRADGDIQYF
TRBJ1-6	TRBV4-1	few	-	TGCGCCAGCAGCCGCCTTCAAGACGAACTGGGGTCACCCCTCCACTTT	CASSRLQDELGSPLHF
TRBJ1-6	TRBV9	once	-	TGTGCCAGCAGCGCGACTGGAAATTCACCCCTCCACTTT	CASSATGNSPLHF
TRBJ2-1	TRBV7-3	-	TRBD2	TGTGCCAGCAGCTCTAGACTAGCGGGGAACGATGAGCAGTTCTTC	CASSSRLAGNDEQFF
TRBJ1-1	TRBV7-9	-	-	TGTGCCAGCAGTTCATCGGGGGTGAACACTGAAGCTTTCTTT	CASSSSGVNTEAFF
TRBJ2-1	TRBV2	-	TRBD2	TGTGCCAGCAGTGGTTTCCTAGCGGGGGTCAATGAGCAGTTCTTC	CASSGFLAGVNEQFF
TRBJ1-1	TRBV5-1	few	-	TGCGCCAGCAGCTCTGGTCCGGGGGACCACACTGAAGCTTTCTTT	CASSSGPGDHTEAFF